This T cell receptor (beta chain) was observed in a study of blood T cells in healthy people across ages. Study-level results: Getting older went along with TCR beta diversity per million T cells dropping roughly linearly.

Sample-barcoded 5' priming and a J-beta primer mix drove a second PCR of about 6 to 12 cycles. Every cDNA was tagged by a template-switch adaptor with 12 random nucleotides. TCRdb analysed the 5' RACE reads with MiXCR anew, one entry per CDR3 protein. The sample consists of about 680,000 distinct CDR3 sequences, 49% of them appearing once. Germline loops: CDR1 MDHEN, CDR2 SYDVKM. V gave up 6 bases and J gave up 12 bases; unmatched junction bases: 8. This CDR3 is built from 13 residues. Comments on this clonotype: The antigen is undetermined.

Sequencing used blood. The rearrangement links TRBV28 to TRBJ2-1; 10 bases agree with TRBD1. This TCR was recovered from an older woman in good health. The DNA for the CDR3 is TGTGCCAGCAGCCCGGGACAGGGGTTCGGGCAGTTCTTC. Protein: CASSPGQGFGQFF.